A selection of T cell receptor beta chains follows, all from one sample in a study of blood T cell repertoires in COVID-19. Generated by immunoSEQ multiplex PCR, the TCRdb table keeps only in-frame clones and is missing some. The sample holds 80,000 to 130,000 clones, roughly 88% seen once. The sequencing input was peripheral blood. These receptors originate from a woman aged 55-69 years with acute or convalescent COVID-19. Each CDR3 is given with its conserved first and last residue. The D gene is left open where the match is weak. Part of the rows lack a size; the others show once, few, many or a class for expanded clones.

CDR3nt: TGTGCCAGCAGTTTATCGGCAGGGGTCAACGGGGAGCTGTTTTTT; CDR3aa: CASSLSAGVNGELFF; d_gene: NA; abundance: NA; j_gene: TRBJ2-2; v_gene: TRBV27
CDR3nt: TGTGCCACCAGCTCCCCCGCAGGGAACACTGAAGCTTTCTTT; CDR3aa: CATSSPAGNTEAFF; d_gene: NA; abundance: NA; j_gene: TRBJ1-1; v_gene: TRBV15
CDR3nt: TGCGCCAGCAGCTACCGAGCTAGCGGGAGTTCCGGGGAGCTGTTTTTT; CDR3aa: CASSYRASGSSGELFF; d_gene: TRBD2; abundance: NA; j_gene: TRBJ2-2; v_gene: TRBV5-1
CDR3nt: TGTGCCAGTAGTATAGACTCAGGGGGAAGAAGCAATCAGCCCCAGCATTTT; CDR3aa: CASSIDSGGRSNQPQHF; d_gene: TRBD1; abundance: NA; j_gene: TRBJ1-5; v_gene: TRBV19
CDR3nt: TGTGCCACCCTATCCCGGACTAGCGGGAGTTCCTACAATGAGCAGTTCTTC; CDR3aa: CATLSRTSGSSYNEQFF; d_gene: TRBD2; abundance: NA; j_gene: TRBJ2-1; v_gene: TRBV28
CDR3nt: TGTGCCAGCAGGGGTCTAGTTAGCAATCAGCCCCAGCATTTT; CDR3aa: CASRGLVSNQPQHF; d_gene: NA; abundance: NA; j_gene: TRBJ1-5; v_gene: TRBV2
CDR3nt: TGTGCCATCAGTGAAAACAGGAACACTGAAGCTTTCTTT; CDR3aa: CAISENRNTEAFF; d_gene: NA; abundance: NA; j_gene: TRBJ1-1; v_gene: TRBV10-3
CDR3nt: TGTGCCAGCAGCTTAAGCGGGCATCCCCAAGAGACCCAGTACTTC; CDR3aa: CASSLSGHPQETQYF; d_gene: NA; abundance: NA; j_gene: TRBJ2-5; v_gene: TRBV7-3
CDR3nt: TGTGCCAGCAGTGAAGAAGGGACTTTCTTT; CDR3aa: CASSEEGTFF; d_gene: NA; abundance: NA; j_gene: TRBJ1-6; v_gene: TRBV6-1
CDR3nt: TGTGCCAGCAGCCAAGAACCCAGCGGGAGGGCCCGGGAGCTGTTTTTT; CDR3aa: CASSQEPSGRARELFF; d_gene: TRBD2; abundance: NA; j_gene: TRBJ2-2; v_gene: TRBV14
CDR3nt: TGTGCCAGCAGTTTATTACCCCTTACTAGACCCCGAGAGACCCAGTACTTC; CDR3aa: CASSLLPLTRPRETQYF; d_gene: NA; abundance: NA; j_gene: TRBJ2-5; v_gene: TRBV28
CDR3nt: TGTGCCAGCAGCCAAGGGGGGGGACTAGCGATCGATGAGCAGTTCTTC; CDR3aa: CASSQGGGLAIDEQFF; d_gene: TRBD2; abundance: NA; j_gene: TRBJ2-1; v_gene: TRBV3-1/TRBV3-2
CDR3nt: TGTGCCACCAGTAGAGACTCCAGTGCGCAGTATTTT; CDR3aa: CATSRDSSAQYF; d_gene: NA; abundance: NA; j_gene: TRBJ2-3; v_gene: TRBV24-1
CDR3nt: TGTGCCAGCAGCTTCGGGGTAGCGGGAGGAATCACTGAGCAGTTCTTC; CDR3aa: CASSFGVAGGITEQFF; d_gene: TRBD2; abundance: NA; j_gene: TRBJ2-1; v_gene: TRBV7-3
CDR3nt: TGTGCCAGCAGTTACTCGGACAGGGGGGGCACTGAAGCTTTCTTT; CDR3aa: CASSYSDRGGTEAFF; d_gene: TRBD1; abundance: NA; j_gene: TRBJ1-1; v_gene: TRBV6-5
CDR3nt: TGCGCCAGCAGCCCCCAGGGCGGGGTTGCCACACATTCAGGTGCCTTC; CDR3aa: CASSPQGGVATHSGAF; d_gene: NA; abundance: NA; j_gene: TRBJ1-2; v_gene: TRBV5-1
CDR3nt: TGTGCCAGCAGAAAAAGCGGGAGCCGGACAGATACGCAGTATTTT; CDR3aa: CASRKSGSRTDTQYF; d_gene: TRBD2; abundance: NA; j_gene: TRBJ2-3; v_gene: TRBV3-1/TRBV3-2
CDR3nt: TGTGCCAGCTCACCCAGAGCGGGAGTCTCCTACAATGAGCAGTTCTTC; CDR3aa: CASSPRAGVSYNEQFF; d_gene: TRBD2; abundance: NA; j_gene: TRBJ2-1; v_gene: TRBV18
CDR3nt: TGTGCCGGAGGGACGCGAACCTCCTACGAGCAGTACTTC; CDR3aa: CAGGTRTSYEQYF; d_gene: NA; abundance: NA; j_gene: TRBJ2-7; v_gene: TRBV21-1
CDR3nt: TGTGCCAGCTCACCCCTACCGGGGAGCAACACTGAAGCTTTCTTT; CDR3aa: CASSPLPGSNTEAFF; d_gene: NA; abundance: NA; j_gene: TRBJ1-1; v_gene: TRBV18
CDR3nt: TGTGCCTGGACAGGCTTGAACACTGAAGCTTTCTTT; CDR3aa: CAWTGLNTEAFF; d_gene: NA; abundance: NA; j_gene: TRBJ1-1; v_gene: TRBV30
CDR3nt: TGTGCCAGCAGTTTAGCTACAGGGGAGGTCTGGGCCAACGTCCTGACTTTC; CDR3aa: CASSLATGEVWANVLTF; d_gene: NA; abundance: NA; j_gene: TRBJ2-6; v_gene: TRBV28
CDR3nt: TGTGCCTGGTGGGACAGGGGGCAGGGCTACACCTTC; CDR3aa: CAWWDRGQGYTF; d_gene: TRBD1; abundance: NA; j_gene: TRBJ1-2; v_gene: TRBV30
CDR3nt: TGCAGCGTTGAAGTGACAGGGGCCTATGGCTACACCTTC; CDR3aa: CSVEVTGAYGYTF; d_gene: TRBD1; abundance: NA; j_gene: TRBJ1-2; v_gene: TRBV29-1
CDR3nt: TGTGCCAGCGGGGGACAGGGAGGTGAGACCCAGTACTTC; CDR3aa: CASGGQGGETQYF; d_gene: TRBD1; abundance: NA; j_gene: TRBJ2-5; v_gene: TRBV2
CDR3nt: TGTGCCACCAGTGATTTTACTAGCGGGTCTACAGATACGCAGTATTTT; CDR3aa: CATSDFTSGSTDTQYF; d_gene: TRBD2; abundance: NA; j_gene: TRBJ2-3; v_gene: TRBV24-1
CDR3nt: TGTGCCAGTAGTATCAGGACCAGCGGGATCACAGATACGCAGTATTTT; CDR3aa: CASSIRTSGITDTQYF; d_gene: TRBD2; abundance: once; j_gene: TRBJ2-3; v_gene: TRBV19
CDR3nt: TGCGCCAGCAGCTTGGGGCAGGGTAGAACTGAAGCTTTCTTT; CDR3aa: CASSLGQGRTEAFF; d_gene: NA; abundance: NA; j_gene: TRBJ1-1; v_gene: TRBV5-1
CDR3nt: TGTGCCAGCAGTTACCTCGACAGTATGAACACTGAAGCTTTCTTT; CDR3aa: CASSYLDSMNTEAFF; d_gene: NA; abundance: NA; j_gene: TRBJ1-1; v_gene: TRBV6-5
CDR3nt: TGTGCCAGTAGTGAGTCGCCCGAGGGCCAGCCCCAGCATTTT; CDR3aa: CASSESPEGQPQHF; d_gene: NA; abundance: NA; j_gene: TRBJ1-5; v_gene: TRBV19
CDR3nt: TGTGCCTGGAGCGGGTGGGGAGCGGCCACCGGGGAGCTGTTTTTT; CDR3aa: CAWSGWGAATGELFF; d_gene: NA; abundance: NA; j_gene: TRBJ2-2; v_gene: TRBV30
CDR3nt: TGTGCCAGCAGCCTCGAGAATGAGCAGTTCTTC; CDR3aa: CASSLENEQFF; d_gene: NA; abundance: NA; j_gene: TRBJ2-1; v_gene: TRBV14
CDR3nt: TGTGCCAGCAGTATCCGACAGGACTATGGCTACACCTTC; CDR3aa: CASSIRQDYGYTF; d_gene: NA; abundance: NA; j_gene: TRBJ1-2; v_gene: TRBV2
CDR3nt: TGTGCCAGCAGTGTAGGCGGCGGGAGATCTAGGGAGACCCAGTACTTC; CDR3aa: CASSVGGGRSRETQYF; d_gene: TRBD2; abundance: few; j_gene: TRBJ2-5; v_gene: TRBV11-2
CDR3nt: TGTGCCAGCAGCCCCAACTCTGGGGCCAACGTCCTGACTTTC; CDR3aa: CASSPNSGANVLTF; d_gene: NA; abundance: NA; j_gene: TRBJ2-6; v_gene: TRBV6-5
CDR3nt: TGTGCCAGCAGCTTCCCCCGCACTGACTACACCTTC; CDR3aa: CASSFPRTDYTF; d_gene: NA; abundance: NA; j_gene: TRBJ1-2; v_gene: TRBV5-8
CDR3nt: TGTGCCAGCAGTTTTCGCTCCAGGGGGAACACTGAAGCTTTCTTT; CDR3aa: CASSFRSRGNTEAFF; d_gene: NA; abundance: NA; j_gene: TRBJ1-1; v_gene: TRBV27
CDR3nt: TGTGCCAGCACCGGCGGGGTGGCAGCCGTACACTTC; CDR3aa: CASTGGVAAVHF; d_gene: NA; abundance: NA; j_gene: TRBJ1-2; v_gene: TRBV12-3/TRBV12-4
CDR3nt: TGCGCCAGCAGCTTGACTCCTTTCCAGCCCCAGCATTTT; CDR3aa: CASSLTPFQPQHF; d_gene: NA; abundance: NA; j_gene: TRBJ1-5; v_gene: TRBV5-1
CDR3nt: TGTGCCAGCAGTAGACTTAATCAGCCCCAGCATTTT; CDR3aa: CASSRLNQPQHF; d_gene: NA; abundance: NA; j_gene: TRBJ1-5; v_gene: TRBV28
CDR3nt: TGTGCCAGCAGCTTCGTGGGAGACACTGAAGCTTTCTTT; CDR3aa: CASSFVGDTEAFF; d_gene: NA; abundance: NA; j_gene: TRBJ1-1; v_gene: TRBV3-1/TRBV3-2
CDR3nt: TGCAGCGCAGGACTAGCGGGAGCAGTTCAGTACTTC; CDR3aa: CSAGLAGAVQYF; d_gene: TRBD2; abundance: NA; j_gene: TRBJ2-4; v_gene: TRBV29-1
CDR3nt: TGTGCCAGCAGCTTACAGGGTACGGCCGGGGAGCTGTTTTTT; CDR3aa: CASSLQGTAGELFF; d_gene: NA; abundance: NA; j_gene: TRBJ2-2; v_gene: TRBV11-2
CDR3nt: TGTGCCAGCAGCTCTACTAGGAACACTGAAGCTTTCTTT; CDR3aa: CASSSTRNTEAFF; d_gene: NA; abundance: few; j_gene: TRBJ1-1; v_gene: TRBV7-3
CDR3nt: TGTGCAAGTCGCTTAACCTTCTTCGACAGGGTCTCACCCCTCCACTTT; CDR3aa: CASRLTFFDRVSPLHF; d_gene: NA; abundance: NA; j_gene: TRBJ1-6; v_gene: TRBV12-2
CDR3nt: TGCGCCAGCGCGGCGACCTATGGCTACACCTTC; CDR3aa: CASAATYGYTF; d_gene: NA; abundance: NA; j_gene: TRBJ1-2; v_gene: TRBV10-2
CDR3nt: TGTGCCTGCACGACTAGCCGGGAGCTGTTTTTT; CDR3aa: CACTTSRELFF; d_gene: TRBD2; abundance: NA; j_gene: TRBJ2-2; v_gene: TRBV2
CDR3nt: TGCAGCGTTGTACTAGCGGGAAATGAATACGAGCAGTACTTC; CDR3aa: CSVVLAGNEYEQYF; d_gene: TRBD2; abundance: NA; j_gene: TRBJ2-7; v_gene: TRBV29-1
CDR3nt: TGTGCCTGGAGTGTACTATCTGGCAATCAGCCCCAGCATTTT; CDR3aa: CAWSVLSGNQPQHF; d_gene: NA; abundance: NA; j_gene: TRBJ1-5; v_gene: TRBV30
CDR3nt: TGTGCCAGCAGTGAAAGACTAGCGGGACCCTACAATGAGCAGTTCTTC; CDR3aa: CASSERLAGPYNEQFF; d_gene: TRBD2; abundance: NA; j_gene: TRBJ2-1; v_gene: TRBV6-1
CDR3nt: TGTGCCAGCAGCTCCAAAGCGGGCGGAAATGAGCAGTTCTTC; CDR3aa: CASSSKAGGNEQFF; d_gene: NA; abundance: NA; j_gene: TRBJ2-1; v_gene: TRBV9
CDR3nt: TGTGCCAGTAGCGGGAGGAGGCGGGCTTTCTTT; CDR3aa: CASSGRRRAFF; d_gene: NA; abundance: NA; j_gene: TRBJ1-1; v_gene: TRBV19
CDR3nt: TGTGCCAGCAGCTGGGACTACTTCACCGGGGAGCTGTTTTTT; CDR3aa: CASSWDYFTGELFF; d_gene: TRBD2; abundance: NA; j_gene: TRBJ2-2; v_gene: TRBV7-2
CDR3nt: TGTGCCAGCAGTGAGACAGGCAACTATGGCTACACCTTC; CDR3aa: CASSETGNYGYTF; d_gene: NA; abundance: NA; j_gene: TRBJ1-2; v_gene: TRBV6-1
CDR3nt: TGTGCCAGCAGCTTAGAAGCGACAGGGGTGCATCAGCCCCAGCATTTT; CDR3aa: CASSLEATGVHQPQHF; d_gene: TRBD1; abundance: NA; j_gene: TRBJ1-5; v_gene: TRBV7-9